The clone carrying this T cell receptor (beta chain) was observed a handful of times. The entry originates in a study of T cell changes during pregnancy in multiple sclerosis. Per germline, CDR1 MDHEN and CDR2 SYDVKM. This CDR3 spans 12 amino acids. The V end lost 7 bases, the J end lost 1 base, and 7 bases lay between the germline ends. Libraries were prepared by immunoSEQ multiplex PCR; TCRdb keeps only in-frame clonotypes and omits some of them. The sample contains around 26,000 clones, about 89% of which appear only once. Sequenced here: CD4+ T cells from peripheral blood mononuclear cells, sampled in the first trimester of pregnancy. The TCR comes from a female donor in good health, enrolled as a control in a pregnancy study. The V gene is TRBV28, the J gene TRBJ1-1, with no clear D. CDR3: CASNEANTEAFF. The CDR3 nucleotides read TGTGCCAGCAATGAGGCGAACACTGAAGCTTTCTTT.